This T cell receptor beta chain was profiled in a study of identical twins' blood T cells. Trimming left V 5 bases short and J 4 bases short, with 15 bases between. This CDR3 region has 13 residues. Germline V gene sequence: CDR1 SQVTM, CDR2 ANQGSEA. Study-level findings and limits: Abundant TCRbeta CDR3s overlapped more between twins than with unrelated donors. Twins shared about as many clonotypes as their cloneset sizes predicted. Even for out-of-frame TCRbeta, twins reportedly shared V gene usage much more than unrelated donors.

Libraries were made from RNA as TCR cDNA, using a modified protocol. TCRdb reprocessed the 5' RACE reads via MiXCR and lists one record per CDR3 protein. The sample consists of fewer than 450,000 distinct CDR3 sequences, more than 25% of them appearing once. Turning to this clonotype: Its antigen remains unknown.

The specimen was PBMCs. The clonotype originates from a woman aged 18 to 55 in good health. The rearrangement joins TRBV29-1 to TRBJ2-7; D unresolved. Here the CDR3 DNA reads TGCAGCGTTCAGACCCGGGTCTTGTACGAGCAGTACTTC. It encodes CSVQTRVLYEQYF.